The clone carrying this T cell receptor beta chain was counted many times. The record originates from a study of T cells in Graves' hyperthyroidism and ophthalmopathy. What was amplified from RNA transcripts were TCR beta CDR3 regions. In the first-round RT-PCR of the TCR CDR3, the HTBI primer set was used. Via MiXCR, TCRdb re-called the multiplex PCR reads, giving one row per CDR3 protein. This table has around 700,000 distinct CDR3 sequences, roughly a sixth appearing once. This CDR3 contains 15 residues. The germline V gene encodes CDR1 LGHDT and CDR2 YNNKEL (reference sequence). Between the trimmed V and J ends, which lost 0 bases and 2 bases, there was a span of 7 bases.

This clonotype was sampled from a woman between 50 and 59 years old with Graves' hyperthyroidism that later progressed to Graves' ophthalmopathy. The chain combines TRBV3-1 with TRBJ2-2, with a possible D match to TRBD2 (5 bases). The sequencing sample was made of blood. The DNA of the CDR3 is TGTGCCAGCAGCCAAGATAGCGAAAACACCGGGGAGCTGTTTTTT. It is translated as CASSQDSENTGELFF. Filled out from reference TRBV3-1 and TRBJ2-2, the complete variable domain reads DTAVSQTPKYLVTQMGNDKSIKCEQNLGHDTMYWYKQDSKKFLKIMFSYNNKELIINETVPNRFSPKSPDKAHLNLHINSLELGDSAVYFCASSQDSENTGELFFGEGSRLTVL.